Listed below are T cell receptor beta chains from one sample, sequenced in a study of Ad26.COV2.S vaccination and SARS-CoV-2 variants. The assay was immunoSEQ multiplex PCR, and TCRdb's table has in-frame clones only and misses some. The table has around 450,000 clones, 80% to 90% seen once. Sequences were derived from peripheral blood, sampled in a trial of Ad26.COV2.S vaccine versus placebo. The origin of the receptors is a person between 18 and 59 years old who received the Ad26.COV2.S COVID-19 vaccine or a placebo. Both conserved end residues are part of each CDR3. D genes are given only for firm matches. Clone size appears in some rows only: once, few, many, or a class for an expanded clone.

V	D	size	J	DNA	CDR3
TRBV11-2	-	-	TRBJ2-1	TGTGCCAGCAGCTTAGAATATGTGGGGGGCGGAAATGAGCAGTTCTTC	CASSLEYVGGGNEQFF
TRBV10-1	-	-	TRBJ2-7	TGCGCCAGCAGTCGGGCCTTTTTC	CASSRAFF
TRBV4-2	-	once	TRBJ1-1	TGTGCCAGCAGCCAAGGCAGGGGAGGGGACACTGAAGCTTTCTTT	CASSQGRGGDTEAFF
TRBV10-1	-	-	TRBJ2-1	TGCGCCAGCTGGGATTCGGGACTGCACCCCAATGAGCAGTTCTTC	CASWDSGLHPNEQFF
TRBV30	TRBD1	-	TRBJ1-6	TGTGCCTGGGCCGGGACAGGGGCAAACTCACCCCTCCACTTT	CAWAGTGANSPLHF
TRBV5-1	-	once	TRBJ2-3	TGCGCCAGCAGTTTTAACCTGTTCACAGATACGCAGTATTTT	CASSFNLFTDTQYF
TRBV3-1/TRBV3-2	-	few	TRBJ1-6	TGTGCCAGCAGCCAAGATATGGGGTCAGGGTACTTT	CASSQDMGSGYF
TRBV6-5	-	-	TRBJ2-7	TGTGCCAGCCAGTTTGAGGCCGGCTACGAGCAGTACTTC	CASQFEAGYEQYF
TRBV6-5	TRBD2	-	TRBJ2-3	TGTGCCAGCAGGACTAGCGGTAGCACAGATACGCAGTATTTT	CASRTSGSTDTQYF
TRBV11-2	TRBD2	-	TRBJ2-3	TGTGCCAGCAGCAAACGCGCGGGGCGGGAGCCCGCAGATACGCAGTATTTT	CASSKRAGREPADTQYF
TRBV10-3	-	-	TRBJ2-7	TGTGCCATCCAGACGGACAGACACTACGAGCAGTACTTC	CAIQTDRHYEQYF
TRBV7-6	-	-	TRBJ2-7	TGTGCCAGCAGCGGAGGAGGGGGCTCCTACGAGCAGTACTTC	CASSGGGGSYEQYF
TRBV27	-	-	TRBJ1-2	TGTGCCAGCAGTTTACTTGAGGGTGACGGCTACACCTTC	CASSLLEGDGYTF
TRBV2	-	few	TRBJ2-3	TGTGCCAGCAAGAGGGGACTTAGCACAGATACGCAGTATTTT	CASKRGLSTDTQYF
TRBV6-2/TRBV6-3	TRBD1	-	TRBJ2-7	TGTGCCAGCAGCCACGGGGACAGGGGTGACGAGCAGTACTTC	CASSHGDRGDEQYF
TRBV27	TRBD2	-	TRBJ2-1	TGTGCCAGCCGATTAGCGGGAGGGAACAATGAGCAGTTCTTC	CASRLAGGNNEQFF
TRBV9	-	once	TRBJ2-5	TGTGCCAGCAGCGCTCGGGGGGCCGCTATAGAGACCCAGTACTTC	CASSARGAAIETQYF
TRBV2	TRBD2	-	TRBJ2-2	TGTGCCAGCAGACCTCCGCGGGAGGGCCTGGGCGGGGAGCTGTTTTTT	CASRPPREGLGGELFF
TRBV5-4	-	-	TRBJ1-2	TGTGCCAGCAGCTCGACACGTTTGGGTAACTATGGCTACACCTTC	CASSSTRLGNYGYTF
TRBV12-3/TRBV12-4	-	-	TRBJ2-1	TGTGCCAGCAGTTTATCAAGACGCAATGAGCAGTTCTTC	CASSLSRRNEQFF
TRBV19	TRBD1	-	TRBJ2-1	TGTGCCAGTAGTATAGGGGACAGATACTACAATGAGCAGTTCTTC	CASSIGDRYYNEQFF
TRBV2	TRBD1	few	TRBJ1-2	TGTGCCAGCACCCCTCAGGGGGCCTATGGCTACACCTTC	CASTPQGAYGYTF
TRBV24-1	-	-	TRBJ1-2	TGTGCCACCAGCTCGGGAGCTAACTATGGCTACACCTTC	CATSSGANYGYTF
TRBV6-6	TRBD1	-	TRBJ1-1	TGTGCCAGCAGCCCAGGGGGCTGGAACACTGAAGCTTTCTTT	CASSPGGWNTEAFF
TRBV28	-	-	TRBJ2-3	TGTGCCAGCAGTTCCTACCCCCAGACAGATACGCAGTATTTT	CASSSYPQTDTQYF
TRBV30	-	-	TRBJ1-2	TGTGCCTGGGGGGATTTTAAGGGCTACACCTTC	CAWGDFKGYTF
TRBV11-2	-	-	TRBJ1-5	TGTGCCAGCAGCGGCCTACAGGGTCAGCCCCAGCATTTT	CASSGLQGQPQHF
TRBV7-2	TRBD1	-	TRBJ2-3	TGTGCCAGCAGCTTAGGCAGGGGGCTATATACGCAGTATTTT	CASSLGRGLYTQYF
TRBV18	-	-	TRBJ1-3	TGTGCCAGCTCACCACGAGGGGAGGCTGCTGGAAACACCATATATTTT	CASSPRGEAAGNTIYF
TRBV30	-	-	TRBJ1-5	TGTGCCTGGAGTTCCGGCTTTGTGGGCAATCAGCCCCAGCATTTT	CAWSSGFVGNQPQHF
TRBV10-2	TRBD2	-	TRBJ2-3	TGCGCCAGCAGTGACAGCGGGAGGAGCACAGATACGCAGTATTTT	CASSDSGRSTDTQYF
TRBV18	-	once	TRBJ1-4	TGTGCCAGCTCACCAAAGGGGCCGGGGGAAAAACTGTTTTTT	CASSPKGPGEKLFF
TRBV5-6	TRBD1	-	TRBJ1-6	TGTGCCAGCAGGGAGGGACAGGGGGCCTATAATTCACCCCTCCACTTT	CASREGQGAYNSPLHF
TRBV5-6	-	-	TRBJ1-2	TGTGCCAGCAGCTTTTACCGGGACCCTTTTAGATATGGCTACACCTTC	CASSFYRDPFRYGYTF
TRBV7-8	TRBD2	-	TRBJ2-5	TGTGCCAGCAGCCGAGAGCGGGAGGCCCCAGAGACCCAGTACTTC	CASSREREAPETQYF
TRBV19	TRBD1	-	TRBJ1-4	TGTGCCAGTAGTATCGACAGGGGAATGAAAAAACTGTTTTTT	CASSIDRGMKKLFF
TRBV19	-	-	TRBJ1-1	TGTGCCAGTAGTATGCGTACTGGGAGGACTGAAGCTTTCTTT	CASSMRTGRTEAFF
TRBV18	TRBD2	-	TRBJ2-6	TGTGCCAGCTCACGGGTGGGACTACAGAGCTCTGGGGCCAACGTCCTGACTTTC	CASSRVGLQSSGANVLTF
TRBV19	TRBD2	-	TRBJ2-3	TGTGCCAGTAGGGACCTAGCGGAAGCGGATACGCAGTATTTT	CASRDLAEADTQYF
TRBV30	-	-	TRBJ2-7	TGTGCCTGGAGCCAAGGAACCTACGAGCAGTACTTC	CAWSQGTYEQYF
TRBV30	TRBD2	-	TRBJ2-1	TGTGCCTGGACGAGGGAGGGCGGGACTTACTACAATGAGCAGTTCTTC	CAWTREGGTYYNEQFF